A selection of T cell receptor beta chains follows, all from one sample in a study of cytomegalovirus exposure and HLA in healthy donors. The data were produced by immunoSEQ multiplex PCR, yet TCRdb's version contains in-frame clones alone and is incomplete. The sample has some 100,000 clones, roughly 70% seen once. Material: PBMCs. These receptor sequences come from a man aged 50-59 years in good health and CMV-seronegative. CDR3s include the opening cysteine and the closing phenylalanine or tryptophan. The D gene is left open where the match is weak. The size entry is marked missing in some rows and otherwise reads once, few, many or a size class.

CDR3 protein: CASSRDRGLKAFF
CDR3 DNA: TGTGCCAGCAGCCGAGACAGGGGATTGAAAGCTTTCTTT
J gene: TRBJ1-1
D gene: TRBD1
V gene: TRBV6-5
clone size: .
CDR3 length: 13

CDR3 protein: CASSPTSGGYNSPLHF
CDR3 DNA: TGTGCCAGCAGCCCGACCAGCGGTGGATATAATTCACCCCTCCACTTT
J gene: TRBJ1-6
D gene: .
V gene: TRBV9
clone size: .
CDR3 length: 16

CDR3 protein: CAWSRGRETQYF
CDR3 DNA: TGTGCCTGGAGTAGGGGGAGAGAGACCCAGTACTTC
J gene: TRBJ2-5
D gene: .
V gene: TRBV30
clone size: .
CDR3 length: 12

CDR3 protein: CASSLLGGQGGNTIYF
CDR3 DNA: TGTGCCAGCAGTTTATTGGGTGGACAGGGTGGAAACACCATATATTTT
J gene: TRBJ1-3
D gene: TRBD1
V gene: TRBV28
clone size: .
CDR3 length: 16

CDR3 protein: CSVTVTGETQYF
CDR3 DNA: TGCAGCGTCACGGTGACAGGCGAGACCCAGTACTTC
J gene: TRBJ2-5
D gene: .
V gene: TRBV29-1
clone size: medium-sized
CDR3 length: 12

CDR3 protein: CASSESTGGVQPQHF
CDR3 DNA: TGCGCCAGCAGTGAGTCGACGGGTGGCGTACAGCCCCAGCATTTT
J gene: TRBJ1-5
D gene: .
V gene: TRBV10-2
clone size: .
CDR3 length: 15

CDR3 protein: CASSPVIQYSPLHF
CDR3 DNA: TGTGCCAGCTCCCCTGTCATTCAGTACTCACCCCTCCACTTT
J gene: TRBJ1-6
D gene: .
V gene: TRBV27
clone size: .
CDR3 length: 14

CDR3 protein: CASSYYTGTAAATNEKLFF
CDR3 DNA: TGTGCCAGCAGCTATTACACCGGGACAGCCGCCGCAACTAATGAAAAACTGTTTTTT
J gene: TRBJ1-4
D gene: TRBD1
V gene: TRBV7-9
clone size: .
CDR3 length: 19

CDR3 protein: CASSLRTSVTADTQYF
CDR3 DNA: TGCGCCAGCAGCTTGAGAACTAGCGTCACCGCAGATACGCAGTATTTT
J gene: TRBJ2-3
D gene: TRBD2
V gene: TRBV5-1
clone size: few
CDR3 length: 16

CDR3 protein: CASSYPGTGANQPQHF
CDR3 DNA: TGTGCCAGCAGTTACCCCGGGACAGGGGCCAATCAGCCCCAGCATTTT
J gene: TRBJ1-5
D gene: TRBD1
V gene: TRBV6-6
clone size: .
CDR3 length: 16

CDR3 protein: CASSLVPLGTGFYEQYF
CDR3 DNA: TGTGCCAGCAGTTTAGTACCCCTTGGGACAGGGTTTTACGAGCAGTACTTC
J gene: TRBJ2-7
D gene: TRBD1
V gene: TRBV27
clone size: .
CDR3 length: 17

CDR3 protein: CASSYSQGKGNTIYF
CDR3 DNA: TGTGCCAGCAGTTACAGTCAGGGGAAAGGAAACACCATATATTTT
J gene: TRBJ1-3
D gene: .
V gene: TRBV6-5
clone size: .
CDR3 length: 15

CDR3 protein: CASTLRVAGVNTGELFF
CDR3 DNA: TGTGCCAGCACGCTTAGGGTGGCGGGAGTTAACACCGGGGAGCTGTTTTTT
J gene: TRBJ2-2
D gene: TRBD2
V gene: TRBV7-9
clone size: .
CDR3 length: 17

CDR3 protein: CASEATPGQGEGYTF
CDR3 DNA: TGTGCCAGCGAGGCCACCCCCGGCCAAGGGGAAGGCTACACCTTC
J gene: TRBJ1-2
D gene: .
V gene: TRBV7-2
clone size: .
CDR3 length: 15

CDR3 protein: CASSHLTSGGAEEQFF
CDR3 DNA: TGTGCCAGCTCACACTTGACTAGCGGGGGGGCAGAGGAGCAGTTCTTC
J gene: TRBJ2-1
D gene: TRBD2
V gene: TRBV18
clone size: once
CDR3 length: 16

CDR3 protein: CASTFAGLEDF
CDR3 DNA: TGTGCCAGCACCTTTGCGGGACTAGAAGACTTC
J gene: TRBJ2-5
D gene: TRBD2
V gene: TRBV7-8
clone size: .
CDR3 length: 11

CDR3 protein: CASRTGVINQPQHF
CDR3 DNA: TGTGCCAGCCGAACAGGGGTTATCAATCAGCCCCAGCATTTT
J gene: TRBJ1-5
D gene: TRBD1
V gene: TRBV7-2
clone size: few
CDR3 length: 14

CDR3 protein: CASSLAGGAGANVLTF
CDR3 DNA: TGTGCCAGCAGTCTAGCGGGGGGTGCTGGGGCCAACGTCCTGACTTTC
J gene: TRBJ2-6
D gene: TRBD2
V gene: TRBV6-6
clone size: .
CDR3 length: 16

CDR3 protein: CASRRGTSGRHEQYF
CDR3 DNA: TGTGCCAGCAGGAGGGGGACTAGCGGGAGACACGAGCAGTACTTC
J gene: TRBJ2-7
D gene: TRBD2
V gene: TRBV27
clone size: .
CDR3 length: 15

CDR3 protein: CASGDRGGYNEQFF
CDR3 DNA: TGTGCCAGCGGGGACAGAGGAGGCTACAATGAGCAGTTCTTC
J gene: TRBJ2-1
D gene: TRBD1
V gene: TRBV2
clone size: .
CDR3 length: 14

CDR3 protein: CASSFYGGQGRAEAFF
CDR3 DNA: TGTGCCAGCAGCTTCTACGGTGGACAGGGACGGGCTGAAGCTTTCTTT
J gene: TRBJ1-1
D gene: TRBD1
V gene: TRBV5-6
clone size: once
CDR3 length: 16

CDR3 protein: CASSSAGQGYQETQYF
CDR3 DNA: TGTGCCAGCAGCTCCGCGGGACAGGGGTACCAAGAGACCCAGTACTTC
J gene: TRBJ2-5
D gene: TRBD1
V gene: TRBV7-6
clone size: .
CDR3 length: 16

CDR3 protein: CASTPRSYLYNEQFF
CDR3 DNA: TGTGCCAGCACCCCTAGATCCTACCTCTACAATGAGCAGTTCTTC
J gene: TRBJ2-1
D gene: .
V gene: TRBV6-1
clone size: .
CDR3 length: 15

CDR3 protein: CASSGEGGHSYEQYF
CDR3 DNA: TGTGCCAGCAGCGGGGAGGGGGGACATTCCTACGAGCAGTACTTC
J gene: TRBJ2-7
D gene: .
V gene: TRBV9
clone size: once
CDR3 length: 15

CDR3 protein: CASSSIRDRGLFF
CDR3 DNA: TGTGCCAGCAGCTCTATCCGGGACAGGGGGCTGTTTTTT
J gene: TRBJ2-2
D gene: TRBD1
V gene: TRBV11-2
clone size: .
CDR3 length: 13

CDR3 protein: CAVQRGRATGELFF
CDR3 DNA: TGTGCCGTACAGAGGGGGCGCGCCACCGGGGAGCTGTTTTTT
J gene: TRBJ2-2
D gene: TRBD1
V gene: TRBV7-2
clone size: .
CDR3 length: 14

CDR3 protein: CASSLSGTEGNEQFF
CDR3 DNA: TGTGCCAGCAGCCTCTCCGGGACTGAAGGCAATGAGCAGTTCTTC
J gene: TRBJ2-1
D gene: .
V gene: TRBV7-2
clone size: few
CDR3 length: 15

CDR3 protein: CASSLLGATNEKLFF
CDR3 DNA: TGTGCCAGCAGTTTATTAGGGGCAACTAATGAAAAACTGTTTTTT
J gene: TRBJ1-4
D gene: .
V gene: TRBV27
clone size: .
CDR3 length: 15

CDR3 protein: CASSPGGETQYF
CDR3 DNA: TGTGCCAGTAGCCCAGGGGGGGAGACCCAGTACTTC
J gene: TRBJ2-5
D gene: .
V gene: TRBV19
clone size: once
CDR3 length: 12

CDR3 protein: CASSLRGRVGGANVLTF
CDR3 DNA: TGTGCCAGCAGCTTACGTGGCAGGGTTGGTGGGGCCAACGTCCTGACTTTC
J gene: TRBJ2-6
D gene: .
V gene: TRBV7-8
clone size: .
CDR3 length: 17

CDR3 protein: CASLGRGSYEQYF
CDR3 DNA: TGTGCCAGCCTGGGGAGAGGGTCCTACGAGCAGTACTTC
J gene: TRBJ2-7
D gene: .
V gene: TRBV2
clone size: .
CDR3 length: 13

CDR3 protein: CASSYTGTGNTDTQYF
CDR3 DNA: TGTGCCAGCAGTTATACCGGGACAGGTAACACAGATACGCAGTATTTT
J gene: TRBJ2-3
D gene: TRBD1
V gene: TRBV6-5
clone size: .
CDR3 length: 16

CDR3 protein: CAWAVAGAGETQYF
CDR3 DNA: TGTGCCTGGGCCGTTGCAGGGGCGGGTGAGACCCAGTACTTC
J gene: TRBJ2-5
D gene: .
V gene: TRBV30
clone size: few
CDR3 length: 14

CDR3 protein: CAWSRGQGAAGNTIYF
CDR3 DNA: TGTGCCTGGAGTCGAGGACAGGGGGCAGCTGGAAACACCATATATTTT
J gene: TRBJ1-3
D gene: TRBD1
V gene: TRBV30
clone size: .
CDR3 length: 16

CDR3 protein: CASSLTSGLRETQYF
CDR3 DNA: TGTGCCAGCAGCTTAACTAGCGGGTTACGGGAGACCCAGTACTTC
J gene: TRBJ2-5
D gene: TRBD2
V gene: TRBV7-2
clone size: .
CDR3 length: 15